The 27 T cell receptor beta chains listed next were all sequenced from one sample in a study of T-cell memory formation after mild COVID-19. TCRdb processed the 5' RACE reads anew with MiXCR; each CDR3 protein has one entry. The sample consists of 450,000 or so distinct CDR3 sequences, around 27% of them appearing once. Material: PBMCs or a T cell subset sorted from them (not recorded which). Every receptor here comes from an adult woman who had mild COVID-19 (a few samples of this study predate the infection). Cell type and time point are not known.

This chain joins TRBV6-4 and TRBJ2-1; D is perhaps TRBD2 (6 bases). CDR1 MRHNA and CDR2 SNTAGT come from the germline V gene. The V and J ends lost 6 bases and 6 bases respectively, with 15 bases between them. CDR3 length equals 14 residues. The CDR3 sequence: CASREEGFANEQFF. The CDR3 coding sequence is TGTGCCAGCAGGGAGGAGGGATTTGCCAATGAGCAGTTCTTC.

The chain recombines TRBV4-1 with TRBJ2-2, with a tentative D call TRBD2 (5 bases). In germline, CDR1 is MGHRA, CDR2 YSYEKL. This CDR3 contains 17 residues. The ends were cut back, 3 bases at V and 6 bases at J, with 20 bases in the middle. CDR3 DNA: TGCGCCAGCAGCCAGCGAGGGCTCGGCGGTAACGCCGGGGAGCTGTTTTTT. This translates into CASSQRGLGGNAGELFF.

This clonotype was detected a few times. The rearrangement links TRBV10-3 to TRBJ1-2; 8 positions match TRBD1. Germline values: CDR1 ENHRY, CDR2 SYGVKD. The ends lost 5 bases at V and 4 bases at J; junction bases unmatched: 6. There are 14 residues in the CDR3. The CDR3 loop is CAISPDRGTYGYTF. The CDR3 DNA reads as TGTGCCATCAGTCCCGACAGGGGAACCTATGGCTACACCTTC.

The genes are TRBV24-1 and TRBJ2-6, with 10 bases fitting TRBD1. The CDR3 totals 18 residues. V lost 5 bases, J lost 0 bases, and 6 bases stayed unmatched. The germline gives CDR1 KGHDR, CDR2 SFDVKD. This CDR3 is CATSAGDRGLSGANVLTF. As DNA, the CDR3 is TGTGCCACCAGTGCAGGGGACAGGGGTCTCTCTGGGGCCAACGTCCTGACTTTC.

The chain recombines TRBV5-1 with TRBJ1-1, with D tentatively TRBD1 (5 bases). The CDR3 sequence is 17 residues long. V was clipped by 3 bases and J by 0 bases, with 18 bases between them. Germline-derived CDR1 and CDR2 are SGHRS and YFSETQ. The CDR3 DNA sequence: TGCGCCAGCAGCTGGACACAATCGCGGGCTATGAACACTGAAGCTTTCTTT. Its translation is CASSWTQSRAMNTEAFF.

There are a few counts of this clonotype. The gene calls are TRBV7-2 and TRBJ1-2; 7 nucleotides align to TRBD1. Germline V lookup: CDR1 SGHTA, CDR2 FQGNSA. After removal of 1 base from V and 1 base from J, the junction contained 9 bases not matched to a gene. This CDR3 spans 17 amino acids. The CDR3 DNA reads TGTGCCAGCAGCTTAGAGTCCGGGACAGCATTTAACTATGGCTACACCTTC. It translates to CASSLESGTAFNYGYTF. The whole variable domain, remainder taken from reference TRBV7-2 and TRBJ1-2, is GAGVSQSPSNKVTEKGKDVELRCDPISGHTALYWYRQSLGQGLEFLIYFQGNSAPDKSGLPSDRFSAERTGGSVSTLTIQRTQQEDSAVYLCASSLESGTAFNYGYTFGSGTRLTVV.

This sequence joins TRBV20-1 and TRBJ2-7; the match to TRBD1 covers 8 bases. The CDR3 consists of 17 residues. Losses at the gene ends were 0 bases for V and 4 bases for J; bases not matched to a gene: 14. Germline loops: CDR1 DFQATT, CDR2 SNEGSKA (reference sequence). The CDR3 reads CSARDSQGEMRPYEQYF. In DNA, the CDR3 is TGCAGTGCTAGAGATTCACAGGGGGAGATGCGGCCATACGAGCAGTACTTC.

This clonotype was observed many times. The V and J genes are TRBV4-1 and TRBJ2-1, with a tentative D call TRBD2 (7 bases). Trimming shortened V by 0 bases and J by 2 bases, and 14 bases separated the two germline ends. The CDR3 covers 17 residues. Germline-derived CDR1 and CDR2 are MGHRA and YSYEKL. CDR3 residues: CASSQDGTGGPYNEQFF. The CDR3 nucleotides are TGCGCCAGCAGCCAAGATGGAACGGGGGGCCCCTACAATGAGCAGTTCTTC.

The genes are TRBV18 and TRBJ2-1, with TRBD2 identical over 7 bases. The CDR3 has 15 amino acids. CDR1 is KGHSH and CDR2 is LQKENI in the germline V gene. The junction had 5 bases not matched to a gene; V was cut back by 4 bases and J by 2 bases. CDR3 in DNA: TGTGCCAGCTCACTTGTGGCGGGAGCCTACAATGAGCAGTTCTTC. It is translated as CASSLVAGAYNEQFF.

The chain joins TRBV9 to TRBJ2-2; D is perhaps TRBD2 (6 bases). Trimming left V 2 bases short and J 2 bases short, with 13 bases between. Per germline, CDR1 SGDLS and CDR2 YYNGEE. The CDR3 length is 16 residues. In nucleotides, the CDR3 is TGTGCCAGCAGCGTCGATAGCGGAATTAACACCGGGGAGCTGTTTTTT. Translation: CASSVDSGINTGELFF.

This clonotype has just a few counts. In DNA, the CDR3 is TGTGCCAGCACCAAGTCTAGCGGGAACTGGGAGCTGTTTTTT. It specifies CASTKSSGNWELFF. The chain carries TRBV12-3 or TRBV12-4 and TRBJ2-2; 9 bases are shared with TRBD2. The CDR3 loop spans 14 amino acids. The J segment lost 9 bases and the V segment lost 7 bases, leaving 9 bases of the junction unmatched.

The CDR3 protein is CSALRQDYGYTF. In DNA, the CDR3 is TGCAGCGCATTGAGACAGGACTATGGCTACACCTTC. This chain joins TRBV29-1 and TRBJ1-2, with D perhaps matching TRBD1 (6 bases). Trimming shortened V by 7 bases and J by 3 bases, and 12 bases separated the two germline ends. The CDR3 is 12 residues long. Germline CDR1 reads SQVTM; CDR2 reads ANQGSEA.

V usage is TRBV5-1 and J usage is TRBJ1-1, with 7 bases matching TRBD1. There are 15 residues in the CDR3. The V gene end was trimmed by 0 bases and the J gene end by 7 bases; junction bases not matched to a gene: 9. CDR1 and CDR2 from the germline V gene are SGHRS and YFSETQ. CDR3 nucleotide sequence: TGCGCCAGCAGCTTGGAAGGCGTGACAGGGAATGAAGCTTTCTTT. Translation: CASSLEGVTGNEAFF.

The V call is TRBV19, the J call TRBJ1-1; 11 bases map to TRBD1. With 5 bases clipped from V and 4 bases from J, the junction kept 3 bases outside the gene matches. In germline, CDR1 is LNHDA, CDR2 SQIVND (reference sequence). The CDR3 extends over 14 amino acids. The CDR3 region is CASSSDRGRTEAFF. The CDR3 region has the DNA TGTGCCAGTAGTTCGGACAGGGGGCGCACTGAAGCTTTCTTT.

This clonotype occurred a few times. The genes are TRBV7-2 and TRBJ2-1; possibly TRBD1 for D (5 bases). This CDR3 is 15 amino acids long. The V and J ends lost 5 bases and 5 bases respectively, with 16 bases between them. Per germline, CDR1 SGHTA and CDR2 FQGNSA. CDR3 in amino acids: CASSAVQGRNNEQFF. The CDR3 DNA reads as TGTGCCAGCAGCGCTGTGCAGGGTAGGAACAATGAGCAGTTCTTC.

DNA of the CDR3: TGCGCCAGCAGCCCGCGGACAGGGACGCAGCCCCAGCATTTT. It yields the protein CASSPRTGTQPQHF. The J gene is TRBJ1-5, the V gene TRBV5-1, with TRBD1 matching over 8 bases. CDR1 is SGHRS, CDR2 YFSETQ, per germline. The junction had 7 bases not matched to a gene; V was cut back by 4 bases and J by 7 bases. The CDR3 runs 14 residues.

The chain has TRBV11-2 and TRBJ2-1, with 9 positions matching TRBD2. In germline, CDR1 is SGHAT, CDR2 FQNNGV. After removal of 1 base from V and 5 bases from J, the junction contained 6 bases not matched to a gene. CDR3 size: 16 residues. CDR3 nucleotide sequence: TGTGCCAGCAGCTTAGCCATAGCGGGGGCACACAATGAGCAGTTCTTC. Its translation: CASSLAIAGAHNEQFF.

The chain has TRBV14 and TRBJ1-1, with D unclear. CDR3 length: 11 amino acids. Germline values: CDR1 SGHDN, CDR2 FVKESK. V was trimmed by 8 bases and J by 1 base, leaving 5 bases between them. CDR3 DNA: TGTGCCAGCGGGAAGAACACTGAAGCTTTCTTT. It yields the protein CASGKNTEAFF.

This clonotype was seen a handful of times. The V call is TRBV10-3, the J call TRBJ2-7; 8 positions match TRBD2. Germline CDR1 and CDR2: ENHRY and SYGVKD. The junction had 9 bases not matched to a gene; V was cut back by 4 bases and J by 4 bases. The CDR3 totals 15 residues. CDR3 sequence: CAISGRAGENYEQYF. The DNA of the CDR3 is TGTGCCATCAGTGGCCGAGCGGGAGAAAATTACGAGCAGTACTTC.

The chain combines TRBV10-3 with TRBJ2-2; D not certain. V was shortened by 6 bases and J by 2 bases, with 10 bases between the two germline ends. This CDR3 region has 14 residues. CDR1 is ENHRY and CDR2 is SYGVKD in the germline V gene. CDR3 residues: CAIRTDENTGELFF. DNA of the CDR3: TGTGCCATCAGAACGGATGAAAACACCGGGGAGCTGTTTTTT.

V is TRBV7-9 and J is TRBJ1-1; 11 bases agree with TRBD1. The CDR3 extends over 14 amino acids. CDR1 is SEHNR, CDR2 FQNEAQ, per germline (reference sequence). V gave up 5 bases and J gave up 14 bases; unmatched junction bases: 13. CDR3 coding DNA: TGTGCCAGCAGCCCCCACGGGGGGGGACAGGGGGAATTCTTT. Residues: CASSPHGGGQGEFF.

This chain connects TRBV18 to TRBJ2-7, with TRBD1 matching 9 bases. This CDR3 has 16 amino acids. Germline lookup yields CDR1 KGHSH and CDR2 LQKENI. With 3 bases clipped from V and 1 base from J, the junction kept 7 bases outside the gene matches. The CDR3 bases are TGTGCCAGCTCACCCCTCACCGGGACAGGGTCCTACGAGCAGTACTTC. This sequence encodes CASSPLTGTGSYEQYF.

As DNA, the CDR3 is TGTGCCAGCAGGCTGACAGGGAGCGCTTCTGAAGCTTTCTTT. Residues: CASRLTGSASEAFF. The gene calls are TRBV25-1 and TRBJ1-1; 7 bases are a match to TRBD1. This CDR3 has 14 amino acids. V was pared by 6 bases and J by 6 bases, with 10 bases of the junction left unmatched. Looked up from germline, CDR1 is MGHDK and CDR2 is SYGVNS.

CDR3 sequence: CASSPFRDSNTEAFF. DNA for the CDR3: TGTGCCAGCAGCCCGTTTAGGGACAGTAACACTGAAGCTTTCTTT. V is TRBV11-2 and J is TRBJ1-1, with 7 positions matching TRBD1. This CDR3 has 15 amino acids. The V segment lost 5 bases and the J segment 2 bases; nucleotides outside the gene matches: 8. Germline V gene data show CDR1 as SGHAT and CDR2 as FQNNGV. Combining the CDR3 with reference TRBV11-2 and TRBJ1-1 gives the whole variable domain EAGVAQSPRYKIIEKRQSVAFWCNPISGHATLYWYQQILGQGPKLLIQFQNNGVVDDSQLPKDRFSAERLKGVDSTLKIQPAKLEDSAVYLCASSPFRDSNTEAFFGQGTRLTVV.

This clonotype was observed a handful of times. The chain has TRBV20-1 and TRBJ1-1, with D tentatively TRBD1 (5 bases). V lost 2 bases and J lost 0, with 10 bases in between. Germline V CDR1 and CDR2: DFQATT, SNEGSKA (reference sequence). CDR3 length: 14 amino acids. The CDR3 loop is CSARLTDMNTEAFF. CDR3 nucleotides: TGCAGTGCTAGATTGACAGACATGAACACTGAAGCTTTCTTT.

The chain has TRBV11-2 and TRBJ2-5, with unresolved D. CDR1 SGHAT and CDR2 FQNNGV come from the germline V gene. The CDR3 has 14 residues. V was cut by 5 bases and J by 5 bases, with 15 bases left in between. For the CDR3, the DNA is TGTGCCAGCAGCATGGGCCCTTTCGCGGAGACCCAGTACTTC. It encodes CASSMGPFAETQYF.

The V gene is TRBV20-1, the J gene TRBJ1-4; 7 bases map to TRBD1. After removal of 4 bases from V and 3 bases from J, the junction contained 2 bases not matched to a gene. The V gene's germline CDR1 is DFQATT and CDR2 SNEGSKA (reference sequence). The CDR3 contains 13 residues. In DNA form, the CDR3 reads TGCAGTGCTACGACAGGGTCTAATGAAAAACTGTTTTTT. Translation gives CSATTGSNEKLFF.